These 13 T cell receptor beta chains were sequenced from one sample in a study of cytomegalovirus exposure and HLA in healthy donors. The PCR ran on 60 Vbeta and 13 Jbeta primers. Sequenced by immunoSEQ multiplex PCR; TCRdb stores in-frame clones only, minus some. This table holds approximately 120,000 clones, roughly 72% found once. The sample comprised PBMCs. The receptors shown here come from a man in his forties or fifties in good health and CMV-seropositive.

V usage is TRBV5-6 and J usage is TRBJ2-3; D perhaps matches TRBD1 (5 bases). CDR3 length: 13 residues. CDR1 is SGHDT and CDR2 is YYEEEE in the germline V gene. Trimming pared 5 bases from V and 2 bases from J, leaving 9 bases between. The CDR3 protein is CASRRQLTDTQYF. The CDR3 DNA sequence: TGTGCCAGCAGAAGACAGCTCACAGATACGCAGTATTTT.

The chain recombines TRBV7-8 with TRBJ1-2, with D perhaps matching TRBD1 (5 bases). CDR1 is SGHVS and CDR2 is FQNEAQ in the germline V gene. V was trimmed by 5 bases and J by 4 bases, leaving 14 bases between them. The CDR3 is 14 residues long. In DNA, the CDR3 is TGTGCCAGCAGCCGAGGACATGCTGGCTATGGCTACACCTTC. Encoded protein: CASSRGHAGYGYTF.

Only a few counts were recorded for this clone. V and J are TRBV5-1 and TRBJ1-4; 7 bases align to TRBD1. V was pared by 4 bases and J by 1 base, with 7 bases of the junction left unmatched. The CDR3 has 16 residues. The germline V gene encodes CDR1 SGHRS and CDR2 YFSETQ. CDR3 region: CASSPGQAITNEKLFF. For the CDR3, the DNA is TGCGCCAGCAGCCCTGGACAGGCCATAACTAATGAAAAACTGTTTTTT. Full variable domain (rest looked up from reference TRBV5-1 and TRBJ1-4): KAGVTQTPRYLIKTRGQQVTLSCSPISGHRSVSWYQQTPGQGLQFLFEYFSETQRNKGNFPGRFSGRQFSNSRSEMNVSTLELGDSALYLCASSPGQAITNEKLFFGSGTQLSVL.

On this clone itself: The junction differs from germline at one of its ends, possibly a read error. The chain is built from TRBV5-4 and TRBJ1-2, with D perhaps TRBD1 (6 bases). This CDR3 is built from 12 residues. Germline V CDR1 and CDR2: SGHNT, YYREEE (reference sequence). CDR3 in amino acids: CASSLSLGGYTF. The CDR3 DNA reads as TGTGCCAGCAGCTTATCCCTTGGGGGCTACACTTTC.

In its sample, this clone was seen once. This chain uses TRBV29-1 with TRBJ1-1; TRBD1 matches 8 bases. The ends lost 3 bases at V and 4 bases at J; junction bases unmatched: 4. CDR3 length: 13 residues. Germline CDR1 reads SQVTM; CDR2 reads ANQGSEA. The CDR3 DNA follows: TGCAGCGTTGATGACAGGGGCGGCACTGAAGCTTTCTTT. Its translation: CSVDDRGGTEAFF.

The count of this clone is one. The V gene is TRBV14, the J gene TRBJ2-5, with D tentatively TRBD1 (5 bases). Germline lookup yields CDR1 SGHDN and CDR2 FVKESK. This CDR3 spans 17 amino acids. Trimming left V 4 bases short and J 1 base short, with 19 bases between. The CDR3: CASSRLPKTVSQETQYF. DNA of the CDR3: TGTGCCAGCAGCCGTTTGCCGAAGACAGTATCCCAAGAGACCCAGTACTTC.

V gene TRBV6-1 combines with J gene TRBJ2-3, with a tentative D call TRBD1 (5 bases). V lost 6 bases and J 5 bases, leaving 12 bases between the germline ends. The CDR3 consists of 13 residues. Germline values: CDR1 MNHNS, CDR2 SASEGT. The CDR3 DNA is TGTGCCAGCAGGCTGCAGGGTGGAGATACGCAGTATTTT. Translation: CASRLQGGDTQYF.

CDR3 in amino acids: CASSIRGAEAFF. The CDR3 DNA is TGTGCCAGTAGTATCCGGGGGGCAGAAGCTTTCTTT. The rearrangement uses TRBV19 and TRBJ1-1; D possibly corresponds to TRBD1 (6 bases). Germline V gene data show CDR1 as LNHDA and CDR2 as SQIVND (reference sequence). CDR3 size: 12 residues. Trimming pared 3 bases from V and 8 bases from J, leaving 10 bases between.

This sequence joins TRBV11-3 and TRBJ2-1; 10 nucleotides match TRBD1. Losses at the gene ends were 4 bases for V and 9 bases for J; bases not matched to a gene: 6. Germline assignment: CDR1 SGHNT and CDR2 YENEEA. The CDR3 sequence is 14 residues long. The CDR3 bases are TGTGCCAGCAGCTCGGGACAGGGGCTCGCTGAGCAGTTCTTC. It translates to CASSSGQGLAEQFF.

The gene calls are TRBV29-1 and TRBJ1-1; 7 positions match TRBD1. The CDR3 is 16 residues long. Germline loops: CDR1 SQVTM, CDR2 ANQGSEA. J lost 3 bases, V lost 6 bases, and 16 bases had no gene match. The CDR3 region is CSVHPPMTGKDTEAFF. In DNA form, the CDR3 reads TGCAGCGTCCACCCACCAATGACAGGGAAGGACACTGAAGCTTTCTTT. Complete variable domain (other parts from reference TRBV29-1 and TRBJ1-1): SAVISQKPSRDICQRGTSLTIQCQVDSQVTMMFWYRQQPGQSLTLIATANQGSEATYESGFVIDKFPISRPNLTFSTLTVSNMSPEDSSIYLCSVHPPMTGKDTEAFFGQGTRLTVV.

The V and J genes are TRBV23-1 and TRBJ1-6; TRBD1 agrees at 7 bases. TRBV23-1 is reported as an ORF; its role is uncertain. This CDR3 comprises 14 residues. J was trimmed by 7 bases and V by 6 bases; bases with no gene match: 6. The CDR3 sequence: CASRTGYGNSPLHF. Here the CDR3 DNA reads TGCGCCAGCAGGACAGGGTATGGGAATTCACCCCTCCACTTT.

J is TRBJ2-5 and V is TRBV7-9, with a weak D call TRBD1 (5 bases). CDR3 length: 14 amino acids. CDR1 is SEHNR, CDR2 FQNEAQ, per germline (reference sequence). Deletions cut 1 base from V and 3 bases from J, with 9 bases between. The CDR3 DNA follows: TGTGCCAGCAGCTTAGTGACAGTAAAAGAGACCCAGTACTTC. Amino acids: CASSLVTVKETQYF.

The chain carries TRBV5-5 and TRBJ1-2, with D tentatively TRBD1 (6 bases). Germline CDR1 SGHKS, CDR2 YYEKEE (reference sequence). The CDR3 is 14 amino acids. Trimming removed 1 base from V and 7 bases from J, with 14 bases in between. The CDR3 loop reads CASSLNAGVGGYTF. The CDR3 DNA is TGTGCCAGCAGCTTGAATGCAGGGGTGGGTGGCTACACCTTC.